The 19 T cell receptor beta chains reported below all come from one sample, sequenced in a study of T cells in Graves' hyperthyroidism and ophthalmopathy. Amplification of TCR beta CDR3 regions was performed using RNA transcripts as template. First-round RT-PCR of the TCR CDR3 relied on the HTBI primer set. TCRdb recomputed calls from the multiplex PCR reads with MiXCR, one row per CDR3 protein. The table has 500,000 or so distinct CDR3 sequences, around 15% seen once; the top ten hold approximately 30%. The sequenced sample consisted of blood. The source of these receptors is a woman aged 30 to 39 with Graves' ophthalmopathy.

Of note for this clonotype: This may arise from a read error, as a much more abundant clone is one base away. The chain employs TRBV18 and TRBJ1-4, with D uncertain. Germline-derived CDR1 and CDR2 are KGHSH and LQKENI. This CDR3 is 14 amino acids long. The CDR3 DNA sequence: TGTGCCAGCCCACCAACGGGGATTGGTGAAAAACTGTTTTTT. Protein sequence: CASPPTGIGEKLFF.

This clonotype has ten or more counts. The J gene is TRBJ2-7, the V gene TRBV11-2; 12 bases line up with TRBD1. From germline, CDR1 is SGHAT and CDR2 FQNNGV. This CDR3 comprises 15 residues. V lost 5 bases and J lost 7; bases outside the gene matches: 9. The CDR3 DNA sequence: TGTGCCAGCAGCGATCCGGGACAGGGGGCTTGGGAGCAGTACTTC. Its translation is CASSDPGQGAWEQYF.

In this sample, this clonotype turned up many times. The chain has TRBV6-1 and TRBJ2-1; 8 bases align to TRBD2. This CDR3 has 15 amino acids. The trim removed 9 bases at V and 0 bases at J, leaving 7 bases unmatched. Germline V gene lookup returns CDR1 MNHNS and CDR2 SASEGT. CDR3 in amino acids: CASSGVPGSYNEQFF. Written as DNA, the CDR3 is TGTGCCAGTAGCGGGGTACCCGGCTCCTACAATGAGCAGTTCTTC.

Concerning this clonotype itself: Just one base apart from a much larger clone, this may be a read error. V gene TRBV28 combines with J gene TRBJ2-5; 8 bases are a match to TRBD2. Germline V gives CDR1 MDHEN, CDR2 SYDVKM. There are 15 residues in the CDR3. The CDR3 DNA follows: TGTGCCGGCAGTCCGGGAGGGAGGGTCGGAGAGACCCAGTACTTC. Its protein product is CAGSPGGRVGETQYF.

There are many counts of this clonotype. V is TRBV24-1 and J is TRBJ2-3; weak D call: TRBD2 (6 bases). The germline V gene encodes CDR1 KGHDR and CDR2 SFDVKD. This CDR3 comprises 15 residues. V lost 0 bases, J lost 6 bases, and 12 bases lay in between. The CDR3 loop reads CATSDLSREGDTQYF. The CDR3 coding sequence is TGTGCCACCAGTGATTTGTCGCGGGAAGGGGATACGCAGTATTTT.

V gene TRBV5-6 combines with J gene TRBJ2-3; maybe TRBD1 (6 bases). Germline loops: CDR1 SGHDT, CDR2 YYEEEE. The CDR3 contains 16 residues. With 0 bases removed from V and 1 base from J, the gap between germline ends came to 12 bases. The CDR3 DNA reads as TGTGCCAGCAGCTTGGTTGGGGGCCCTGGCACAGATACGCAGTATTTT. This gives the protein CASSLVGGPGTDTQYF.

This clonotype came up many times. CDR3 sequence reads: CASSEALPVEPQHF. The CDR3 DNA is TGTGCCAGCAGTGAAGCTCTCCCCGTTGAGCCCCAGCATTTT. The chain joins TRBV2 to TRBJ1-5, with unresolved D. Germline CDR1 SNHLY, CDR2 FYNNEI. This CDR3 is built from 14 residues. With 0 bases removed from V and 8 bases from J, the gap between germline ends came to 11 bases.

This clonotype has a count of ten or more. The CDR3 loop is CASSFGGRSRPQHF. The CDR3 region has the DNA TGTGCCAGCAGCTTCGGTGGTAGAAGTCGGCCCCAGCATTTT. The rearrangement uses TRBV28 and TRBJ1-5; D is unresolved. V was shortened by 6 bases and J by 9 bases, with 18 bases between the two germline ends. CDR3 length: 14 amino acids. CDR1 and CDR2 from the germline V gene are MDHEN and SYDVKM.

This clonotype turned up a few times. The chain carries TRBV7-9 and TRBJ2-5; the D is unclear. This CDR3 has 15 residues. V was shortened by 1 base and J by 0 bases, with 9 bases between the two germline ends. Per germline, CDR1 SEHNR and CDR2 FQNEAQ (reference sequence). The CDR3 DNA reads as TGTGCCAGCAGCTTAGTGGTTTGGAACCAAGAGACCCAGTACTTC. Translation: CASSLVVWNQETQYF.

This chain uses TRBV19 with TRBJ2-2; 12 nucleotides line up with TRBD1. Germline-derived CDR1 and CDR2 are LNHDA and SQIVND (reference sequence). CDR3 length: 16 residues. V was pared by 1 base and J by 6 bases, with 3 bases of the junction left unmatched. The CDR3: CASSIVGTGGAGELFF. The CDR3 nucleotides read TGTGCCAGTAGTATAGTGGGGACAGGGGGCGCCGGGGAGCTGTTTTTT.

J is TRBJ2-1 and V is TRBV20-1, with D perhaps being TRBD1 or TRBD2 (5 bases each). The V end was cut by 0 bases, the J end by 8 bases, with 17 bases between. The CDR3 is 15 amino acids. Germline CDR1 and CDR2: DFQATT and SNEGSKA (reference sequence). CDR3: CSAREVGDVGYEQFF. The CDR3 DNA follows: TGCAGTGCTAGAGAGGTAGGGGACGTTGGGTATGAGCAGTTCTTC.

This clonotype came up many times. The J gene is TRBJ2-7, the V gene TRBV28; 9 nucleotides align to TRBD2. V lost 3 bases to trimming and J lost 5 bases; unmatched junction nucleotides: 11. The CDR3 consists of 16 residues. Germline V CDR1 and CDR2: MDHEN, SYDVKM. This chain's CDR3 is CASSFVAGTSFHEQYF. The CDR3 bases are TGTGCCAGCAGTTTCGTAGCCGGGACTAGCTTCCACGAGCAGTACTTC.

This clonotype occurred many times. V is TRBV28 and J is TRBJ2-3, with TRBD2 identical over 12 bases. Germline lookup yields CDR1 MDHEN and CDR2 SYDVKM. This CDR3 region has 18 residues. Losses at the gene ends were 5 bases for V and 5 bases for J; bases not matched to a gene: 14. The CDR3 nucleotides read TGTGCCAGCAGTACGGAATATCGACTAGCGGGAGCTAGAGATACGCAGTATTTT. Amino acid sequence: CASSTEYRLAGARDTQYF.

The CDR3 DNA reads as TGTGCCAGCAGCGAGGACAGGGTTAGCGGGAGGAACTATGAGCAGTTCTTC. It yields the protein CASSEDRVSGRNYEQFF. The chain carries TRBV9 and TRBJ2-1, with 10 bases identical to TRBD2. V gave up 3 bases and J gave up 8 bases; unmatched junction bases: 14. The CDR3 covers 17 residues. Germline CDR1 SGDLS, CDR2 YYNGEE. Drawing the rest from reference TRBV9 and TRBJ2-1, the complete variable domain is DSGVTQTPKHLITATGQRVTLRCSPRSGDLSVYWYQQSLDQGLQFLIQYYNGEERAKGNILERFSAQQFPDLHSELNLSSLELGDSALYFCASSEDRVSGRNYEQFFGPGTRLTVL.

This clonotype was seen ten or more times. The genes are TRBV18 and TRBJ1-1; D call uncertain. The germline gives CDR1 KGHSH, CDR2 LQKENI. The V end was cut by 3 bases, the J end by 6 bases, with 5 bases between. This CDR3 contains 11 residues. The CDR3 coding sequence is TGTGCCAGCTCACCCGGCCCTGAAGCTTTCTTT. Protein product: CASSPGPEAFF.

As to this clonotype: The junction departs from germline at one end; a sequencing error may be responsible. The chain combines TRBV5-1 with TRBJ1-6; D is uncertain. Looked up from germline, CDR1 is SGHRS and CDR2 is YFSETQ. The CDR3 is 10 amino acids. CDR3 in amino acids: CASSLGRGYF. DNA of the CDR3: TGCGCCAGCAGCTTGGGACGGGGTTACTTT.

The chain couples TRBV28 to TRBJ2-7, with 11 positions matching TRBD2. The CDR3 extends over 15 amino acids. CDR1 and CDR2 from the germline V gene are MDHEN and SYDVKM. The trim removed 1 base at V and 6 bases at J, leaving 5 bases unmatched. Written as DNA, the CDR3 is TGTGCCAGCAGTTTATCTCTAGCGGGAGGTGGCGAGCAGTACTTC. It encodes CASSLSLAGGGEQYF.

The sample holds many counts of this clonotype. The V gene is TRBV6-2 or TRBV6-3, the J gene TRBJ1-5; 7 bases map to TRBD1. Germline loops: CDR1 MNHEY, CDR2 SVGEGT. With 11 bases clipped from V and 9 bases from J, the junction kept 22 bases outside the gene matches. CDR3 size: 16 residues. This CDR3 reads CAADPLPGGLSLPQHF. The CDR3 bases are TGTGCCGCCGATCCGCTGCCAGGGGGATTATCATTGCCCCAGCATTTT.

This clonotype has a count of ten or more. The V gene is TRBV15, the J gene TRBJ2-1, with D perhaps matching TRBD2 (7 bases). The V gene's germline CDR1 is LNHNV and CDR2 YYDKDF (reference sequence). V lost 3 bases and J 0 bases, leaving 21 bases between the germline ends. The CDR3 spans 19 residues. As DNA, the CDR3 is TGTGCCACCAGCAGTAGGGGGAGAGGAACGGGAGGCTCCTACAATGAGCAGTTCTTC. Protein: CATSSRGRGTGGSYNEQFF.